The source of this T cell receptor beta chain is a study of response to subunit inactivated influenza vaccine. Study results and caveats: Authors suggested few new T cells are recruited by each seasonal influenza vaccination.

This clonotype was observed many times. No antigen is known for it. TCRdb independently ran MiXCR on the RT-PCR reads; one entry per CDR3 protein. The sample has about 800,000 distinct CDR3 sequences; about 20% are singletons. Trimming left V 2 bases short and J 6 bases short, with 12 bases between. CDR1 SGHDT and CDR2 YYEEEE come from the germline V gene. CDR3 length: 14 residues. This clonotype was sampled from a man aged 50-59 years who received an inactivated influenza vaccine. Sequences were derived from PBMCs from blood, sampled 5 days after vaccination. The V call is TRBV5-6, the J call TRBJ2-1; D tentatively reads TRBD1 or TRBD2 (5 bases each). In DNA, the CDR3 is TGTGCCAGCAGCTTCGGGACCGCCGCCAATGAGCAGTTCTTC. Translated, it gives CASSFGTAANEQFF.